This TCR beta chain was captured in a study of T-cell memory formation after mild COVID-19. Study-level information: The study found TCR clusters largely donor specific.

TCRdb recomputed calls from the 5' RACE reads with MiXCR, one row per CDR3 protein. This table has 310,000 or so distinct CDR3 sequences, more than 15% appearing once. To note about this clonotype: The antigen is not known.

V lost 11 bases and J lost 2, with 18 bases in between. The length of the CDR3 is 14 residues. Germline V gene data show CDR1 as MNHNY and CDR2 as SVGAGI (reference sequence). Findings of the study overall: In pre-infection memory, a portion of responding clones appeared, which suggested that cross-reactive memory joined. Clones from the second wave (peaking day 37) had unconfirmed SARS-CoV-2 specificity. Those CD4+ clones that contracted were mainly in CM and EM (CD8+ ones in EMRA).

This chain links TRBV6-6 with TRBJ2-5; D is unclear. Material: PBMCs or a T cell subset sorted from them (not recorded which). The sequence came from a man between 18 and 35 years old who had mild COVID-19 (a few samples of this study predate the infection). Cell type and time point are not known. The CDR3 nucleotides read TGTGCCCCCCCAGAAGGAACGCCACAAGAGACCCAGTACTTC. This encodes CAPPEGTPQETQYF.